The following is a T cell receptor (beta chain) sequence with its context. Its antigen is not identified. The data were obtained in a study of OX40 agonist ivuxolimab in advanced cancers. Study-level findings and limits: On average, a greater number of expanded clones characterised CD8+ T cells relative to CD4+.

Repertoires were generated with immunoSEQ multiplex PCR, while TCRdb's copy carries only in-frame clones and drops some. Of some 74,000 clones listed, less than 90% are singletons. CDR3 length: 15 amino acids. The V end lost 0 bases, the J end lost 0 bases, and 8 bases lay between the germline ends. Germline lookup yields CDR1 SGHRS and CDR2 YFSETQ. This material consisted of CD4+ or CD8+ T cells sorted from blood, taken in a trial of the OX40 agonist ivuxolimab. This TCR was recovered from an adult with an advanced solid tumor such as melanoma, head and neck, liver or kidney cancer. This sequence joins TRBV5-1 and TRBJ2-3; D unclear. In DNA, the CDR3 is TGCGCCAGCAGCTTGGCTGTCGTAAGCACAGATACGCAGTATTTT. It translates to CASSLAVVSTDTQYF. The variable domain in full, with the rest retrieved from reference TRBV5-1 and TRBJ2-3, is KAGVTQTPRYLIKTRGQQVTLSCSPISGHRSVSWYQQTPGQGLQFLFEYFSETQRNKGNFPGRFSGRQFSNSRSEMNVSTLELGDSALYLCASSLAVVSTDTQYFGPGTRLTVL.